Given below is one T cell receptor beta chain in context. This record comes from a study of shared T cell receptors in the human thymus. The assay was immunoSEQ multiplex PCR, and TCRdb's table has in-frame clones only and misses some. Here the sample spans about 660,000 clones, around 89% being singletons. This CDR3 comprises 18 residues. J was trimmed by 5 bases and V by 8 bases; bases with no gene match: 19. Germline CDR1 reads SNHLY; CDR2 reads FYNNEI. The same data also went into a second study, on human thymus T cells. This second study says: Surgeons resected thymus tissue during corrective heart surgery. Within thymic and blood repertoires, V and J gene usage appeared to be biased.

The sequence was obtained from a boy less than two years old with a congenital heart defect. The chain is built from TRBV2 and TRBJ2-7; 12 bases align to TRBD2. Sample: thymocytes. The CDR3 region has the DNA TGTGCCAGCGGCGAAACCCGACGACTAGCGGGAGACCTCCACGAGCAGTACTTC. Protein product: CASGETRRLAGDLHEQYF.